This TCR beta chain derives from a study of shared clonotypes between healthy human individuals. General observations from the study: The study found lower generation probabilities in non-shared clonotypes than in those shared by all four donors.

Profiled with immunoSEQ multiplex PCR; TCRdb holds only in-frame clones, not every one. Here the sample spans millions of clones, more than 90% being singletons. This clone was observed a few times. Its antigen is unidentified. The CDR3 runs 12 residues. Per germline, CDR1 MNHEY and CDR2 SVGAGI. The V end was cut by 4 bases, the J end by 10 bases, with 11 bases between. V and J are TRBV6-5 and TRBJ2-1, with D possibly being TRBD1 (6 bases). Material for sequencing was naive CD4+ T cells sorted from blood. Subset meaning: CD45RA+ positively selected. The receptor was isolated from a man younger than 35 in good health. The CDR3 nucleotides are TGTGCCAGCAGTTTAAACAGGGTGGAGCAGTTCTTC. It codes for CASSLNRVEQFF.